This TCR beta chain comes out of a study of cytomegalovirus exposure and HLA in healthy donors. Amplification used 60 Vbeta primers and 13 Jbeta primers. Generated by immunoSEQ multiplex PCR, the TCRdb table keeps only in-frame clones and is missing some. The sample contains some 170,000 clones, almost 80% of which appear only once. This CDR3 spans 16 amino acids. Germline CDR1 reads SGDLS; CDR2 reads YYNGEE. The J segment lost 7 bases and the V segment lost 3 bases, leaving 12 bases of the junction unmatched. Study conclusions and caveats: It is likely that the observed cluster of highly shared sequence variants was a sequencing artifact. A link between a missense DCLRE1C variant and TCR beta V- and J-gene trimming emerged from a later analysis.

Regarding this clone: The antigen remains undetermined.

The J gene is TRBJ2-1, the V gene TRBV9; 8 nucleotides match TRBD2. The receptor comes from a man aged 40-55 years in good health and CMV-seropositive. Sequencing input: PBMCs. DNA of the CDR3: TGTGCCAGCAGCGCCCGCCTCACGGGAGGGGGTAATGAGCAGTTCTTC. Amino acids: CASSARLTGGGNEQFF.